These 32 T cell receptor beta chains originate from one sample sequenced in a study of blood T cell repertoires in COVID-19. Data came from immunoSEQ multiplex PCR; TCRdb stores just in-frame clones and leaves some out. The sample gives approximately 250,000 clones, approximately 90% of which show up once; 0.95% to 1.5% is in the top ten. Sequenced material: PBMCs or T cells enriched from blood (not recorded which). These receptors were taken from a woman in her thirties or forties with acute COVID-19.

Written as DNA, the CDR3 is TGTGCCAGTAGTTTGGGACAGGCCAATCAGCCCCAGCATTTT. Translated, it gives CASSLGQANQPQHF. The V call is TRBV19, the J call TRBJ1-5; 8 bases align to TRBD1. Trimming cost V 5 bases and J 3 bases; bases outside gene matches: 3. CDR3 length: 14 residues. Germline V CDR1 and CDR2: LNHDA, SQIVND (reference sequence).

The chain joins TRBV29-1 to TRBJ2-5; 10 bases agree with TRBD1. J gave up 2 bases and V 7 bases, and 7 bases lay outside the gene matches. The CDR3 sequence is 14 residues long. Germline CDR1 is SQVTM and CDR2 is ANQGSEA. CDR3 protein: CSGRDRGEQETQYF. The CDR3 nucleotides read TGCAGCGGGAGGGACAGGGGCGAGCAAGAGACCCAGTACTTC.

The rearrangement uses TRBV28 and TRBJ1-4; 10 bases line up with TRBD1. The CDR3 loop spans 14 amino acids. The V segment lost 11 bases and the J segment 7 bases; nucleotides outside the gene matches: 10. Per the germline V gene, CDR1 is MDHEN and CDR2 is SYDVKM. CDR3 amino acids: CASTSRDRGEKLFF. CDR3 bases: TGTGCCTCTACCTCCCGGGACAGGGGTGAAAAACTGTTTTTT.

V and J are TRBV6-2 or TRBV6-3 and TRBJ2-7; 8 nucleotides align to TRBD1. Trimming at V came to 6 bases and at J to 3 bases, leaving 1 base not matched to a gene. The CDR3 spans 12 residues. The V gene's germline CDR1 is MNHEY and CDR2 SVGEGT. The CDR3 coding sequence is TGTGCCAGCAGCGACAGGGGCTACGAGCAGTACGTC. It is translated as CASSDRGYEQYV.

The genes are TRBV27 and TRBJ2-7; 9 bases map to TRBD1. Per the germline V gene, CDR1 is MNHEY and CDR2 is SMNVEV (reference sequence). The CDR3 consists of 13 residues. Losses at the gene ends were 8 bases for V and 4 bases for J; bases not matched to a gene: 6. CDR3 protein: CASAGTGTYEQYF. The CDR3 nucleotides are TGTGCCAGCGCCGGGACAGGGACTTACGAGCAGTACTTC.

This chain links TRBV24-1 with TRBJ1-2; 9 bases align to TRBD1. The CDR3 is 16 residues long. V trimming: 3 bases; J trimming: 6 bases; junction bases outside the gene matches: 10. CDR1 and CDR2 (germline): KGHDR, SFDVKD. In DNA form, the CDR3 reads TGTGCCACCAGTGATCCGGGACAGGGTATGGAGGATGGCTACACCTTC. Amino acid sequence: CATSDPGQGMEDGYTF.

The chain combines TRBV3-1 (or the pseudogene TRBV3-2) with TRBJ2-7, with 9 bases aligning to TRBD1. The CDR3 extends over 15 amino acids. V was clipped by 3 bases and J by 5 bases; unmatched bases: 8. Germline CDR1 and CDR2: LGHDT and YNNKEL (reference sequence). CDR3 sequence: CASSHLTGGTNEQYF. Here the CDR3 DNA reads TGTGCCAGCAGCCACCTGACAGGGGGAACTAACGAGCAGTACTTC.

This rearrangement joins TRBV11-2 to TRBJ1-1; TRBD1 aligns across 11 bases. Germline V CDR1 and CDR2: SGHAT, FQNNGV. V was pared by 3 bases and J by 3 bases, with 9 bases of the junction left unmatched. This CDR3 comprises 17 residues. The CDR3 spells CASSLFGTGGWDTEAFF. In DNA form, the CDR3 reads TGTGCCAGCAGCTTGTTCGGGACAGGGGGATGGGACACTGAAGCTTTCTTT.

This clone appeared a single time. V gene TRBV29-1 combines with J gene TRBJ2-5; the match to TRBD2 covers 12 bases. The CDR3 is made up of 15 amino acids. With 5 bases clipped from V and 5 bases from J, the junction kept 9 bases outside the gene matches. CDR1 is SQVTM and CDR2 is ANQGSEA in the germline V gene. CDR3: CSVPPGLAGVETQYF. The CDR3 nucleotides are TGCAGCGTTCCCCCGGGACTAGCGGGCGTGGAGACCCAGTACTTC.

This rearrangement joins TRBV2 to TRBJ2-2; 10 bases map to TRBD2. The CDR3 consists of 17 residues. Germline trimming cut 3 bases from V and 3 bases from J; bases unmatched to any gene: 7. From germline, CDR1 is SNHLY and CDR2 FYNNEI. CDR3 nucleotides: TGTGCCAGCAGTGAGCGTTCTAGCGGGAGCTACACCGGGGAGCTGTTTTTT. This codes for CASSERSSGSYTGELFF.

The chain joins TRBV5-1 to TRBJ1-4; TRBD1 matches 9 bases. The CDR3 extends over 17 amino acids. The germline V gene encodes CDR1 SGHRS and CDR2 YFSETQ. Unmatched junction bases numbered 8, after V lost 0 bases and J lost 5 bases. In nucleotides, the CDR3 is TGCGCCAGCAGCTTGGAAGTTCTGGGGACAGGGAATGAAAAACTGTTTTTT. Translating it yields CASSLEVLGTGNEKLFF.

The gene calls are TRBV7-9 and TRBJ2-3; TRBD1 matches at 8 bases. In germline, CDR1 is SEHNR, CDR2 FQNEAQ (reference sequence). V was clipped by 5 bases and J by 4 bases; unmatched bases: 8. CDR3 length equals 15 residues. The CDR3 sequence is CASSADRGSSDTQYF. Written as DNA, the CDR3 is TGTGCCAGCAGCGCAGACAGGGGATCGTCAGATACGCAGTATTTT.

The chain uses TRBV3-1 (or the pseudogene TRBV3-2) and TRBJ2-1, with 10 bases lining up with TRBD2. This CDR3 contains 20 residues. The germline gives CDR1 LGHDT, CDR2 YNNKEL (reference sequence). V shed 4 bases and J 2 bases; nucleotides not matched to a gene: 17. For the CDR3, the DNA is TGTGCCAGCAGCCCTCCCCCGGCTAGCGGGAGCTCGAAAACCTACAATGAGCAGTTCTTC. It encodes CASSPPPASGSSKTYNEQFF.

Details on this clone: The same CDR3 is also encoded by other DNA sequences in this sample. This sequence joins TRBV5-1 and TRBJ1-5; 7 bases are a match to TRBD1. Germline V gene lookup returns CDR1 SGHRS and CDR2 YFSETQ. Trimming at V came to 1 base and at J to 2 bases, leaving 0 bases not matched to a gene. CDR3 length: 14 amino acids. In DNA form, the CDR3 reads TGCGCCAGCAGCTTGACAGGGGGCAATCAGCCCCAGCATTTT. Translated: CASSLTGGNQPQHF.

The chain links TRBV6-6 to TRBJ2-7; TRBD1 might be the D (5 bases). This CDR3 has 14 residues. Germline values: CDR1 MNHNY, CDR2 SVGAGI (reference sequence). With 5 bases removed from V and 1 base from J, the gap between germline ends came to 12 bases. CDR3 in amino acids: CASSTASGSYEQYV. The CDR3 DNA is TGTGCCAGCAGTACCGCCTCAGGGTCCTACGAGCAGTACGTC.

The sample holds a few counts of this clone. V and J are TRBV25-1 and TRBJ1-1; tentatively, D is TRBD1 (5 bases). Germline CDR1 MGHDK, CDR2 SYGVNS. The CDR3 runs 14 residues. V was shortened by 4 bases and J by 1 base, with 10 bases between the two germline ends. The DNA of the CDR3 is TGTGCCAGCAGTGGATTGACAGCGAACACTGAAGCTTTCTTT. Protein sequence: CASSGLTANTEAFF.

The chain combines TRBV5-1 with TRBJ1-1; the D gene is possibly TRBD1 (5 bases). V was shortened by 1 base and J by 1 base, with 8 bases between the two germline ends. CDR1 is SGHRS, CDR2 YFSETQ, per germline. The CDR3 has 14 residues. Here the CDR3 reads CASSLQGPNTEAFF. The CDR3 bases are TGCGCCAGCAGCTTGCAGGGCCCGAACACTGAAGCTTTCTTT.

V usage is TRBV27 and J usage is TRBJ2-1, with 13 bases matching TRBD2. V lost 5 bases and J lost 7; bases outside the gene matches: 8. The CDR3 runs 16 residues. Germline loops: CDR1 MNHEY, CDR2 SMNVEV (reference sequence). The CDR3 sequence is CASSPAGTSGANEQFF. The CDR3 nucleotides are TGTGCCAGCAGTCCGGCCGGGACTAGCGGGGCAAATGAGCAGTTCTTC.

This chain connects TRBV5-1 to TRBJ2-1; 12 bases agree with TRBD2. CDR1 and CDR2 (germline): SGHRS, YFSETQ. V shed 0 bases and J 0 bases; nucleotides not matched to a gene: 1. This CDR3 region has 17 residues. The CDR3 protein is CASSLGLAGVSYNEQFF. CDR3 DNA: TGCGCCAGCAGCTTGGGACTAGCGGGAGTCTCCTACAATGAGCAGTTCTTC.

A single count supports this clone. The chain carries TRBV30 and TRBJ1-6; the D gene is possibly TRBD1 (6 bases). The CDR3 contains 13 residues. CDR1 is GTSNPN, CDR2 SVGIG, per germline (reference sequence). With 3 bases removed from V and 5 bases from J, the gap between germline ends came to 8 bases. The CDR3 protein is CAWRYRDNSPLHF. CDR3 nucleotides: TGTGCCTGGAGATACAGGGATAATTCACCCCTCCACTTT.

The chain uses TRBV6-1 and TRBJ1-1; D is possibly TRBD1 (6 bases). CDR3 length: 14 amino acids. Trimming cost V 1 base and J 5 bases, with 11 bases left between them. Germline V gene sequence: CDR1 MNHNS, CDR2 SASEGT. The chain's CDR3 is CASSEGGQGTEAFF. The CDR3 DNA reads TGTGCCAGCAGTGAAGGAGGGCAGGGGACTGAAGCTTTCTTT.

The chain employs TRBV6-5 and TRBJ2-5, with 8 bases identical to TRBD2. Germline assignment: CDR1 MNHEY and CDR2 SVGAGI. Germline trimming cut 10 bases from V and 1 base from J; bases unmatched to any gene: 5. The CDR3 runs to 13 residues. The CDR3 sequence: CAILTSGQETQYF. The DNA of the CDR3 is TGTGCCATCTTAACTAGCGGCCAAGAGACCCAGTACTTC.

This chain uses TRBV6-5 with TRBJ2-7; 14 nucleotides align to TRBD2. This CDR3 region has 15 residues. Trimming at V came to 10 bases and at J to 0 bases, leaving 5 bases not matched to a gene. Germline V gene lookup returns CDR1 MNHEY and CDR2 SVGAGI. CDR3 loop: CAIGLAGGLSYEQYV. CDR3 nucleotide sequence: TGTGCCATTGGACTAGCGGGAGGCCTCTCCTACGAGCAGTACGTC.

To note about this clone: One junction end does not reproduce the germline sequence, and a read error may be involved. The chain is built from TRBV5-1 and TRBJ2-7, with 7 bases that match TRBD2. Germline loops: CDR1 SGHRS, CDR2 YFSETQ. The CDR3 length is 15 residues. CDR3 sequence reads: CASSFNGLGSSEQYF. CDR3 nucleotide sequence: TGCGCCAGCAGCTTTAATGGACTAGGTTCCTCCGAGCAGTACTTC.

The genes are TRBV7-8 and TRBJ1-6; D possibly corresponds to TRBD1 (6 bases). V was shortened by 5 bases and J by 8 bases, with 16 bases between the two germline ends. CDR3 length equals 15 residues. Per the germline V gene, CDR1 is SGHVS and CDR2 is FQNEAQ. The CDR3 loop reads CASSPQSAGDSPLHF. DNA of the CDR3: TGTGCCAGCAGCCCCCAATCGGCAGGGGATTCACCCCTCCACTTT.

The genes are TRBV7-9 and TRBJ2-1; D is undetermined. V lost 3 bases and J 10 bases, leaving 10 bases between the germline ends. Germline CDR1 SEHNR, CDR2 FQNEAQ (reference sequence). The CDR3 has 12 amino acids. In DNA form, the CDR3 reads TGTGCCAGCAGCTTTGAAAAAGAGGAGCAGTTCTTC. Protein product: CASSFEKEEQFF.

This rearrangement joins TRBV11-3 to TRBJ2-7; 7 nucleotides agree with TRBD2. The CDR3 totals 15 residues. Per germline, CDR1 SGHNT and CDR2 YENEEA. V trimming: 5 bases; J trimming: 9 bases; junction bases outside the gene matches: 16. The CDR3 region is CASSSPGVGGRRQYF. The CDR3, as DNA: TGTGCCAGCAGCAGCCCCGGGGTAGGCGGGAGACGGCAGTACTTC.

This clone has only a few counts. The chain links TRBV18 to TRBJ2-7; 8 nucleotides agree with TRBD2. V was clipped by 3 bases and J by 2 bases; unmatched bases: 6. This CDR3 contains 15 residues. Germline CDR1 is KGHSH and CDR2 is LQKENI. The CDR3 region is CASSPQREITYEQYF. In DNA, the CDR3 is TGTGCCAGCTCACCCCAGCGGGAGATCACCTACGAGCAGTACTTC. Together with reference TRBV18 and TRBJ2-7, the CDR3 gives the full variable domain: NAGVMQNPRHLVRRRGQEARLRCSPMKGHSHVYWYRQLPEEGLKFMVYLQKENIIDESGMPKERFSAEFPKEGPSILRIQQVVRGDSAAYFCASSPQREITYEQYFGPGTRLTVT.

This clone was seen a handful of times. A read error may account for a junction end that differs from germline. CDR3 amino acids: CASSLGPGQGTQETQYF. CDR3 bases: TGTGCTAGCAGCTTAGGACCGGGACAGGGGACCCAAGAGACCCAGTACTTC. The chain is built from TRBV7-7 and TRBJ2-5; 10 bases match TRBD1. The CDR3 extends over 17 amino acids. The germline V gene has CDR1 SSHAT and CDR2 FNYEAQ (reference sequence).

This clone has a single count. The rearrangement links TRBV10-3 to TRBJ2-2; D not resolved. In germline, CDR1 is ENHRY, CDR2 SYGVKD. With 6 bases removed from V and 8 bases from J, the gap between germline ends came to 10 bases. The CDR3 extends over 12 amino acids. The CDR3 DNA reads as TGTGCCATCAGGCTCGCCGCGGGGGAGCTGTTTTTT. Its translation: CAIRLAAGELFF.

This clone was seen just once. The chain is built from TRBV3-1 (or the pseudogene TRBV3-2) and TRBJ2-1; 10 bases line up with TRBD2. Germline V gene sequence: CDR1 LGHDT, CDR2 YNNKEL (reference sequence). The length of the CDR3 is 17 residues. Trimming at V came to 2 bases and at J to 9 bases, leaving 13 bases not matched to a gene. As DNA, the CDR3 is TGTGCCAGCAGCCAATCCCTAGCGGGAGCCCCTCGAGGTGAGCAGTTCTTC. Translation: CASSQSLAGAPRGEQFF.

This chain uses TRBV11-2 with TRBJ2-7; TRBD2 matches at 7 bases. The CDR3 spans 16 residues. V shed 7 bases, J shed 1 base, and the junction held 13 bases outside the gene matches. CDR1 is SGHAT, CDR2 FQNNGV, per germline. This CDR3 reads CASNHQRGLTSYEQYV. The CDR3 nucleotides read TGTGCCAGCAACCACCAGCGGGGACTGACTTCCTACGAGCAGTACGTC.